These T cell receptor beta chains were read from a single sample in a study of beta chain features in type 1 diabetes. Clones were sequenced by immunoSEQ multiplex PCR, and TCRdb holds only the in-frame ones, with some missing. The table shows 630,000 or so clones, with more than 13% occurring only once. Material for sequencing was naive CD4+ T cells from blood. The origin of the receptors is a man aged 18 to 30 with type 1 diabetes. Both conserved end residues are part of each CDR3. The order of the fields is J gene, V gene, D gene, clone size, CDR3 DNA, CDR3 protein. D genes are given only for firm matches. Only some rows state a clone size, as once, few, many or a class for expanded clones.

TRBJ1-1 | TRBV30 | . | few | TGTGCCTGGAGTGTAGGGGTAAGCACTGAAGCTTTCTTT | CAWSVGVSTEAFF
TRBJ2-7 | TRBV20-1 | . | . | TGCAAAAGCGGAACCTCCTACGAGCAGTACTTC | CKSGTSYEQYF
TRBJ2-7 | TRBV5-4 | . | . | TGTGCCAGCAAGGAGGGGCACGAGCAGTACTTC | CASKEGHEQYF
TRBJ1-5 | TRBV11-2 | . | . | TGTGCCAGCAGCTTAGACGGTCAGCCCCAGCATTTT | CASSLDGQPQHF
TRBJ2-5 | TRBV30 | . | . | TGTGCCTGGAGGAGGGACCAAGAGACCCAGTACTTC | CAWRRDQETQYF
TRBJ2-3 | TRBV2 | TRBD1 | few | TGTGCCAGCAGTGGACAGGGTGGCACAGATACGCAGTATTTT | CASSGQGGTDTQYF
TRBJ1-1 | TRBV18 | . | . | TGTGCCAGCTCACCACCGACGAGGAACACTGAAGCTTTCTTT | CASSPPTRNTEAFF
TRBJ2-2 | TRBV15 | . | . | TGTGCCACAAGAAGCTACAGGGCGGGGTACACCGGGGAGCTGTTTTTT | CATRSYRAGYTGELFF
TRBJ1-1 | TRBV7-7 | . | . | TGTGCTAGCAGCAAAACAGAGAACACTGAAGCTTTCTTT | CASSKTENTEAFF
TRBJ2-3 | TRBV2 | TRBD1 | . | TGTGCCAGCAGTGAGGACAGGGCCACCGATACGCAGTATTTT | CASSEDRATDTQYF
TRBJ2-7 | TRBV14 | . | . | TGTGCCAGCAGCCAAGTAGGCGAGCAGTACTTC | CASSQVGEQYF
TRBJ1-6 | TRBV15 | TRBD1 | many | TGTGCCACCAGCTCCCGGACAGGGAGGGATTCACCCCTCCACTTT | CATSSRTGRDSPLHF
TRBJ1-5 | TRBV10-3 | . | few | TGTGCCATCAGGGAGGGACTCGGAGTCAATCAGCCCCAGCATTTT | CAIREGLGVNQPQHF
TRBJ1-2 | TRBV11-3 | . | few | TGTGCCAGCAGCTTACCAGTCGGCTACACCTTC | CASSLPVGYTF
TRBJ1-5 | TRBV30 | . | . | TGTGCCTGGAGTGTACTGACAGTCCCTCAGCCCCAGCATTTT | CAWSVLTVPQPQHF
TRBJ2-7 | TRBV7-9 | TRBD1 | few | TGTGCCAGCAGCCTCCTAAGGGGGACAGGCGGCGGGAACGAGCAGTACTTC | CASSLLRGTGGGNEQYF
TRBJ2-5 | TRBV7-2 | TRBD1 | . | TGTGCCAGCAGCACTGGACAGGGGCAAGAGACCCAGTACTTC | CASSTGQGQETQYF
TRBJ2-2 | TRBV9 | . | . | TGTGCCAGCAGCGCGGTGTACGCGAACACCGGGGAGCTGTTTTTT | CASSAVYANTGELFF
TRBJ2-6 | TRBV4-3 | TRBD1 | few | TGCGCCAGCAGCCAAGATCCGACAGGGGATTTTTCTGGGGCCAACGTCCTGACTTTC | CASSQDPTGDFSGANVLTF
TRBJ1-1 | TRBV6-1 | . | few | TGTGCCATCAGTGAGTTGGCGGGCGCGGGGAACACTGAAGCTTTCTTT | CAISELAGAGNTEAFF